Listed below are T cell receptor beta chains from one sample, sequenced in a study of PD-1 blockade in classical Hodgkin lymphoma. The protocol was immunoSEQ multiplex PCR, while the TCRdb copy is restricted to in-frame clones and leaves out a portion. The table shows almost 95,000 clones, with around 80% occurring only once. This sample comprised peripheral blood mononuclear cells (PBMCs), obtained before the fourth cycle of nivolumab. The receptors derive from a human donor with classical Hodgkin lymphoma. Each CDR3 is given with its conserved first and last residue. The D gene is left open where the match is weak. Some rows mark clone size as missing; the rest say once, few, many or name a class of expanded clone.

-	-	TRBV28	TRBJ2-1	CASSFWASEQFF	TGTGCCAGCAGTTTTTGGGCAAGTGAGCAGTTCTTC
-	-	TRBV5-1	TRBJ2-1	CASSPEGSGEARSYNEQFF	TGCGCCAGCAGCCCGGAGGGGAGCGGAGAGGCCCGCTCCTACAATGAGCAGTTCTTC
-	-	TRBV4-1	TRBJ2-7	CASSQMGDEQYF	TGCGCCAGCAGCCAAATGGGGGACGAGCAGTACTTC
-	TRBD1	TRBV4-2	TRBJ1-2	CASSLPGQPAGYTF	TGTGCCAGCAGTCTACCGGGACAGCCTGCCGGCTACACCTTC
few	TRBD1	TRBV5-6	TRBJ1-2	CASSPGGNYGYTF	TGTGCCAGCAGCCCAGGGGGCAACTATGGCTACACCTTC
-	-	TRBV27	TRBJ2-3	CASSGQYSTDTQYF	TGTGCCAGCAGCGGCCAGTATTCCACAGATACGCAGTATTTT
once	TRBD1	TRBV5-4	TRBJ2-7	CASSLGSGGPYEQYF	TGTGCCAGCAGCTTAGGTTCAGGGGGACCCTACGAGCAGTACTTC
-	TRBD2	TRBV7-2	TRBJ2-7	CASSDPSGSSYEQYF	TGTGCCAGCAGCGACCCTAGCGGAAGCTCCTACGAGCAGTACTTC
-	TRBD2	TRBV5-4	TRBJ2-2	CASSGGGGLAGETGELFF	TGTGCCAGCAGCGGAGGGGGCGGTCTAGCGGGAGAAACCGGGGAGCTGTTTTTT
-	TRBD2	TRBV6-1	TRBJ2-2	CASSLAGGTEELFF	TGTGCCAGCAGTCTAGCGGGAGGAACCGAGGAGCTGTTTTTT
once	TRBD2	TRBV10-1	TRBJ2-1	CASSEGGRGPLSQFF	TGCGCCAGCAGTGAGGGCGGGAGAGGGCCTCTTTCGCAGTTCTTC
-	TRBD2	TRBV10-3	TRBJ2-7	CAISELLAGAAEQYF	TGTGCCATCAGTGAGCTACTAGCGGGAGCTGCCGAGCAGTACTTC
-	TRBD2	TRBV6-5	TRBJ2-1	CASSSIAGESYNEQFF	TGTGCCAGCAGTTCAATAGCGGGAGAGTCCTACAATGAGCAGTTCTTC
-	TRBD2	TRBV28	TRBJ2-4	CASSFPLGGNPKNIQYF	TGTGCCAGCAGTTTCCCTCTGGGAGGGAACCCCAAAAACATTCAGTACTTC
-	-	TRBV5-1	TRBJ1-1	CASSLEKRKNTEAFF	TGCGCCAGCAGCTTGGAGAAGCGGAAGAACACTGAAGCTTTCTTT
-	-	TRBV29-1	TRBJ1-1	CSVVGNGDTEAFF	TGCAGCGTGGTCGGGAATGGGGACACTGAAGCTTTCTTT
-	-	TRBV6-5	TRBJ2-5	CASSPPGWETQYF	TGTGCCAGCAGCCCCCCAGGCTGGGAGACCCAGTACTTC
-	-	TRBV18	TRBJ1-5	CASSAGISNQPQHF	TGTGCCAGCTCAGCAGGGATCTCCAATCAGCCCCAGCATTTT
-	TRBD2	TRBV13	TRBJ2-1	CASSFRKLASYNEQFF	TGTGCCAGCAGCTTTAGGAAACTAGCGTCCTACAATGAGCAGTTCTTC
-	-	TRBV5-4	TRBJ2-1	CASSPFLARGNEQFF	TGTGCCAGCAGCCCCTTTCTGGCGCGTGGGAATGAGCAGTTCTTC
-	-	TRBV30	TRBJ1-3	CAWSSGGNTIYF	TGTGCCTGGAGCTCGGGGGGAAACACCATATATTTT
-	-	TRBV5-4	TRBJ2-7	CASSRNTYEQYF	TGTGCCAGCAGCCGTAATACCTACGAGCAGTACTTC
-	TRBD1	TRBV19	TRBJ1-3	CASKSTGGENTIYF	TGTGCCAGTAAATCGACAGGGGGCGAAAACACCATATATTTT
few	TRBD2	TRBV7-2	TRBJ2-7	CASSLALAGGLLYEQYF	TGTGCCAGCAGCTTAGCTCTAGCGGGAGGGCTTCTCTACGAGCAGTACTTC
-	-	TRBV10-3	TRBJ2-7	CAISERGNSYEQYF	TGTGCCATCAGTGAACGGGGGAACTCCTACGAGCAGTACTTC
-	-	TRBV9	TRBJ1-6	CASSVGSMINSPLHF	TGTGCCAGCAGCGTAGGATCGATGATTAATTCACCCCTCCACTTT
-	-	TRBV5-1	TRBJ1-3	CASSLAEGPGNTIYF	TGCGCCAGCAGCCTGGCAGAGGGCCCCGGAAACACCATATATTTT
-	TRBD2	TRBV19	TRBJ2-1	CASRARAGRDYNEQFF	TGTGCCAGTAGGGCTAGGGCAGGGAGGGACTACAATGAGCAGTTCTTC
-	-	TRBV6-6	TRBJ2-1	CASSLYNEQFF	TGTGCCAGCAGCCTATACAATGAGCAGTTCTTC
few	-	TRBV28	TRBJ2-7	CASSRQVSEQYF	TGTGCCAGCAGCCGACAGGTGAGCGAGCAGTACTTC
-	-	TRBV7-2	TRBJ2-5	CASSLVTLQETQYF	TGTGCCAGCAGCTTAGTGACACTTCAAGAGACCCAGTACTTC